This T cell receptor beta chain is drawn from a study of cytomegalovirus exposure and HLA in healthy donors. The CDR3 consists of 14 residues. V was trimmed by 1 base and J by 6 bases, leaving 13 bases between them. Germline V gene data show CDR1 as SEHNR and CDR2 as FQNEAQ (reference sequence). Profiled with immunoSEQ multiplex PCR; TCRdb holds only in-frame clones, not every one. The sample yields some 86,000 clones, 93% seen once. The sequenced sample was PBMCs. The chain employs TRBV7-9 and TRBJ2-7, with D uncertain. The source of this sequence is a woman aged 25 to 39 in good health and CMV-seronegative. The CDR3 loop reads CASSLEVRWSEQYF. The CDR3 region has the DNA TGTGCCAGCAGCTTAGAGGTCCGATGGAGCGAGCAGTACTTC.